This T cell receptor beta chain stems from a study of blood T cells in healthy people across ages (dated by TCRdb to about 2015). Turning to the overall study: In model experiments, template switching captured about one uniquely barcoded TCR beta cDNA molecule for every two T cells. The study measured age-related changes in TCR beta repertoire diversity using deep sequencing normalized with unique cDNA molecular identifiers. Donors were grouped into four age groups: young (average 16 years), middle-aged (39), aged (roughly 67) and long-lived (about 82). To avoid experimental bias, donors of different ages were randomly spread across the sequencing lanes. Two additional independent replicas of 1 million unique cDNA reads from the same blood draw were analyzed for two donors (one aged 18 to 30 and one aged 80 or older). On the study overall, not on this receptor specifically: Conclusive comparison of naive and antigen-experienced compartments was prevented by the profiling of bulk unsorted PBMCs. Observed TCR beta diversity per million T cells fell roughly linearly with age, and a significant reduction was already apparent by age roughly 41. The long-lived group showed more naive CD4+ T cells, fewer expanded clones and increased TCR diversity than the aged group, suggesting age selection. Observed TCR beta diversity correlated strongly with the percentage of naive T cells measured by flow cytometry. The CMV infection status of donors was not known, potentially confounding age-related changes in expanded clonotypes. Total diversity estimates from one million sequenced T cells were considered lower bounds and underestimates.

A word on this clonotype: Its antigen target is currently unknown. The input lacks base qualities; no much larger clone sits a single base away.

The donors were roughly 40 Caucasian individuals from Russia, aged roughly 6 to 100 years, who were systemically healthy. Each donor gave about 9.8 milliliters of peripheral blood, drawn into EDTA-treated Vacutainer tubes. Ficoll-Paque density-gradient centrifugation was used to isolate PBMCs, with at least 7 million per sample. Total RNA was extracted from PBMCs with Trizol reagent, with at least 5.5 micrograms obtained per sample. The percentages of naive CD45RAhigh/CD27high T cells were determined by flow cytometry on a PBMC aliquot from every donor. Spanning cysteine to phenylalanine, the CDR3 consists of 15 amino acids. CDR3 DNA is the only sequence kept; it has 45 bases, read in frame from the first base. As encoded in the germline V gene, CDR1 is SQVTM while CDR2 is ANQGSEA. For this chain, trimming is 4 bases at the V end and 11 bases at the J end, and the number of junction bases without a gene match is 13.

The method behind the library was 5' RACE. The sequencing machine was an Illumina HiSeq 2500. The second PCR ran for about 6 to 11 cycles and used a J-beta primer mix along with a sample-barcoded 5' primer. A template-switch 5' adaptor carrying 12 random nucleotides introduced a unique molecular identifier onto each TCR beta cDNA molecule. Each sample yielded at least 2.5 million CDR3-containing paired-end reads. First-strand cDNA synthesis was performed from all RNA using the Mint cDNA synthesis kit, with priming by a TRBC-specific oligonucleotide. Following uracil-DNA glycosylase treatment, a first 18-cycle PCR with universal primers M1SS and BC2_uni_R was performed on all cDNA. The published analysis was carried out like this. Each sample was normalized by randomly selecting 1 million high-quality reads, each carrying a distinct molecular identifier. Instead of being binned into consensus sequences, reads that shared molecular identifiers were thrown out. MiTCR, with a Q25 quality threshold and the strictest error-elimination algorithm, was used for CDR3 identification, clonotype clustering and error correction. A nonparametric unseen species model with Euler transformation was used to estimate lower-bound total TCR beta diversity. TCRdb ran its own pipeline on the public reads, namely fastp trimming at Q25 and MiXCR clone calling, and kept in-frame beta chains. One record per CDR3 amino acid sequence lists the most common genes and DNA. The V and J calls here are based on TCRdb, not the publication. In all, the sample holds 1,500,000 or so distinct CDR3 sequences, and approximately 43% of those were seen once. Under 5% of the sample lies in the top ten.

The receptor's source is a woman between 18 and 29 years old in good health. The source material was blood. The sequence links TRBV29-1 to TRBJ2-5; TRBD2 lines up with 13 middle nucleotides. The DNA sequence follows: TGCAGCGTTGGTATAGGACTAGCGGGAGCTAATGAGCAGTACTTC. Its translation reads: CSVGIGLAGANEQYF.